This T cell receptor beta chain was captured by sequencing in a study of cytomegalovirus exposure and HLA in healthy donors. This clone came up a few times. Its antigen is currently unknown. Overall study results and limits: Across HLA loci, a later analysis found differing TCR association rates, with DRB1 most and HLA-C fewest.

Germline CDR1 and CDR2: SGHRS and YFSETQ. This CDR3 contains 14 residues. The trim removed 4 bases at V and 7 bases at J, leaving 5 bases unmatched. PCR primers comprised 60 Vbeta and 13 Jbeta primers. Sequencing was performed with immunoSEQ multiplex PCR; in TCRdb, only in-frame clones are kept and a portion is missing. Of under 200,000 clones listed, about an eighth are singletons. As for the donors, each was a healthy bone marrow donor. This TCR derives from a man aged 50-60 years in good health and CMV-seropositive. The chain combines TRBV5-1 with TRBJ2-1; 10 bases match TRBD1. The specimen was PBMCs. CDR3 sequence: CASSKGQGVNEQFF. The CDR3 bases are TGCGCCAGCAGCAAAGGACAGGGGGTGAATGAGCAGTTCTTC.